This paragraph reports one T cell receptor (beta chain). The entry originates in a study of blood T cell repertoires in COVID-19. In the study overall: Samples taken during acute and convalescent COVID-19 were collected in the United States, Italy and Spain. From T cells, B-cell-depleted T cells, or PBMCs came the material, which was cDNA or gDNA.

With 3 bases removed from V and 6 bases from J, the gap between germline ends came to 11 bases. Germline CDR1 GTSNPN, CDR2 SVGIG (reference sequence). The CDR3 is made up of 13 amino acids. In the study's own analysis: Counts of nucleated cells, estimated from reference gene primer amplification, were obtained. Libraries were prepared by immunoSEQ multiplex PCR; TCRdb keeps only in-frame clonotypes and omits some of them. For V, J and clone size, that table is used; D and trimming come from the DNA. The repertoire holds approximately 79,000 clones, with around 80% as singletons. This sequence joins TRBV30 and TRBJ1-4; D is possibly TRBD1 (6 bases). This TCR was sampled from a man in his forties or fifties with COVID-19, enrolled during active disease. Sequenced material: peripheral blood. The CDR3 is CAWRGAQYEKLFF. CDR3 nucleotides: TGTGCCTGGAGGGGGGCCCAATATGAAAAACTGTTTTTT.